The 8 T cell receptor beta chains below come from one sample, sequenced in a study of vaccination and CD4 T cells after COVID-19. Treatment in this sample: approximately 10-day PBMC culture with coronavirus spike peptide pools or control peptides (ViraFEST assay). No cognate antigen is known for these TCRs. The Oncomine TCR Beta short-read assay sequenced DNA from cultured CD4+ T cells. A single record per CDR3 protein comes from TCRdb applying MiXCR to the PCR reads. The table lists around 20,000 distinct CDR3 sequences, around 45% of them singletons. The specimen comprised CD4+ T cells from blood, cultured in vitro, sampled before SARS-CoV-2 vaccination. All receptors derive from a human donor who had recovered from COVID-19.

The sample holds a few counts of this clonotype. J is TRBJ1-6 and V is TRBV6-1; 11 bases line up with TRBD1. From germline, CDR1 is MNHNS and CDR2 SASEGT. The V and J ends lost 5 bases and 9 bases, in that order; junction bases with no gene match: 3. This CDR3 is 14 amino acids long. CDR3 sequence reads: CASSPGQGVSPLHF. In nucleotides, the CDR3 is TGTGCCAGCAGTCCGGGACAGGGGGTTTCACCCCTCCACTTT.

J is TRBJ1-1 and V is TRBV27; D uncertain. The V gene's germline CDR1 is MNHEY and CDR2 SMNVEV (reference sequence). The CDR3 totals 14 residues. The V and J ends lost 0 bases and 7 bases respectively, with 12 bases between them. The CDR3 loop is CASSLSRHSSEAFF. CDR3 sequence (DNA): TGTGCCAGCAGTTTATCCCGACACTCTAGTGAAGCTTTCTTT.

V gene TRBV24-1 combines with J gene TRBJ2-1; TRBD2 matches 10 bases. Trimming cost V 3 bases and J 3 bases; bases outside gene matches: 10. CDR3 length: 18 amino acids. Germline CDR1 reads KGHDR; CDR2 reads SFDVKD. CDR3 in DNA: TGTGCCACCAGTGATCCAAGCGGGAGGGCCGGGGTCTACAATGAGCAGTTCTTC. Its protein is CATSDPSGRAGVYNEQFF.

The J gene is TRBJ1-5, the V gene TRBV27; 8 bases are a match to TRBD1. The CDR3 extends over 18 amino acids. Looked up from germline, CDR1 is MNHEY and CDR2 is SMNVEV (reference sequence). V lost 5 bases, J lost 0 bases, and 12 bases stayed unmatched. The CDR3 DNA reads as TGTGCCAGCAGTAAAATATCCGGGACAGGATTTAGCAATCAGCCCCAGCATTTT. This translates into CASSKISGTGFSNQPQHF.

The CDR3 nucleotides read TGTGCCAGCAGCTTAGATCCGGGGGCAGGGGGGTACCAAGAGACCCAGTACTTC. Residues: CASSLDPGAGGYQETQYF. The chain carries TRBV7-2 and TRBJ2-5; TRBD1 might be the D (7 bases). The CDR3 contains 18 residues. Between the trimmed V and J ends, which lost 1 base and 0 bases, there was a span of 18 bases. Per the germline V gene, CDR1 is SGHTA and CDR2 is FQGNSA.

The table lists this clonotype with a few counts. The chain uses TRBV20-1 and TRBJ2-3, with 7 bases that match TRBD2. V gave up 0 bases and J gave up 2 bases; unmatched junction bases: 5. Per germline, CDR1 DFQATT and CDR2 SNEGSKA (reference sequence). This CDR3 is built from 15 residues. CDR3 DNA sequence: TGCAGTGCTAGAGACGGGGGGTCGAACACAGATACGCAGTATTTT. The encoded protein is CSARDGGSNTDTQYF.

This chain joins TRBV20-1 and TRBJ2-3; D unresolved. The CDR3 loop spans 15 amino acids. Trimming removed 5 bases at V and 0 bases at J, with 15 bases between. Germline V gene data show CDR1 as DFQATT and CDR2 as SNEGSKA (reference sequence). The CDR3 reads CSALSSRISTDTQYF. In DNA, the CDR3 is TGCAGTGCTCTTAGTAGTCGGATAAGCACAGATACGCAGTATTTT.

This chain uses TRBV11-3 with TRBJ1-1; the D is unclear. Germline CDR1 SGHNT, CDR2 YENEEA. The CDR3 is 11 residues long. V lost 10 bases and J 3 bases, leaving 9 bases between the germline ends. CDR3: CATGHDTEAFF. The CDR3 coding sequence is TGTGCCACCGGCCACGACACTGAAGCTTTCTTT.